This is a list of T cell receptor beta chains from one sample in a study of blood T cell repertoires in COVID-19. Only in-frame clones appear in the TCRdb table, and some are missing; sequencing was by immunoSEQ multiplex PCR. This sample carries about 230,000 clones, roughly 80% of them seen once, and the ten largest clones take just over 2.5%. The material sequenced was peripheral blood. These TCRs come from a woman aged 65 to 85 with active or convalescent COVID-19. Each CDR3 is given without its conserved first and last residue. A D gene is named only where the DNA matches it firmly.

>-|TRBV5-1|TRBJ2-3
ASSPISSVVQSSTDTQY
>TRBD1|TRBV2|TRBJ1-6
ASRSGQAFIESPLH
>-|TRBV19|TRBJ1-4
ASSIMAVGGEKLF
>TRBD1|TRBV24-1|TRBJ2-1
ATSDPTGTGVNEQF
>-|TRBV27|TRBJ1-1
ASNPIGETEAF
>TRBD1|TRBV7-2|TRBJ2-1
ASSGGTGRVYNEQF
>-|TRBV5-1|TRBJ1-1
ASSYGGGNTEAF
>-|TRBV12-3/TRBV12-4|TRBJ2-7
ASTTFGEQY
>TRBD1|TRBV3-1/TRBV3-2|TRBJ2-7
ASSQQGGEQY
>-|TRBV4-1|TRBJ1-4
ASSQDRRGTNEKLF
>TRBD1|TRBV5-1|TRBJ2-7
ASSPGGTGAYEQY
>TRBD2|TRBV6-1|TRBJ2-3
ASSDLGTSGPDTQY
>-|TRBV11-2|TRBJ1-5
ASSPDHGPQH
>-|TRBV18|TRBJ2-2
ASSFGMATGELF
>TRBD2|TRBV12-3/TRBV12-4|TRBJ2-1
ASRSGAYNEQF
>-|TRBV11-2|TRBJ2-1
ASSLMGLPNEQF
>TRBD1|TRBV5-1|TRBJ2-3
ASSIGQGGTDTQY
>-|TRBV7-9|TRBJ2-3
ASNPLRGGAEADTQY
>-|TRBV28|TRBJ1-2
ASTRQVSGGYT
>TRBD2|TRBV5-1|TRBJ2-5
ASSERDSGETQY